The text below deals with one T cell receptor beta chain. The antigen is undetermined. Time point indicated: baseline pretreatment blood. Described treatment: 15 Gy SBRT to primary tumor, nephrectomy 4 weeks later. Per germline, CDR1 LNHDA and CDR2 SQIVND (reference sequence). Deletions cut 1 base from V and 6 bases from J, with 18 bases between. The CDR3 consists of 16 residues. TCRdb keeps only in-frame clones here, not all; method: immunoSEQ multiplex PCR. The sample holds approximately 110,000 clones, 80% to 85% seen once. These data belong to a study of radiation and T cells in renal cell carcinoma. Overall study findings and caveats: Baseline intratumoral clonotype presence is unknown without pretreatment biopsies.

This rearrangement joins TRBV19 to TRBJ1-1; D remains ambiguous. The origin of this receptor is a woman aged 55-75 years with renal cell carcinoma. Sequencing used blood, obtained from a patient whose treatment included radiotherapy and nephrectomy. In DNA form, the CDR3 reads TGTGCCAGTAGTATAGGGGCAGCTCTCTCCACCCCTGAAGCTTTCTTT. Protein sequence: CASSIGAALSTPEAFF.